The next 17 T cell receptor beta chains were all read from a single sample in a study of T cells in Graves' hyperthyroidism and ophthalmopathy. RNA transcripts yielded amplified TCR beta CDR3 regions. HTBI primers were employed in a first-round RT-PCR of the TCR CDR3. TCRdb independently ran MiXCR on the multiplex PCR reads; one entry per CDR3 protein. Among about 300,000 distinct CDR3 sequences, around 25% were seen once, and the ten largest hold 25% to 30%. Source material: blood. The receptor set was obtained from a man in his forties with Graves' hyperthyroidism that later progressed to Graves' ophthalmopathy.

This clonotype showed up many times. V gene TRBV6-1 combines with J gene TRBJ1-2; 7 positions match TRBD1. After removal of 3 bases from V and 4 bases from J, the junction contained 5 bases not matched to a gene. CDR3 length: 14 amino acids. The germline V gene has CDR1 MNHNS and CDR2 SASEGT. The CDR3 nucleotides are TGTGCCAGCAGTGACAAGGGGGCGAGCTATGGCTACACCTTC. It yields the protein CASSDKGASYGYTF.

Ten or more counts support this clonotype. The rearrangement joins TRBV19 to TRBJ2-7; no definite D call. Looked up from germline, CDR1 is LNHDA and CDR2 is SQIVND (reference sequence). Trimming left V 3 bases short and J 0 bases short, with 9 bases between. This CDR3 comprises 14 residues. Written as DNA, the CDR3 is TGTGCCAGTAGTATTGGCCAGAGCTCCTACGAGCAGTACTTC. Encoded protein: CASSIGQSSYEQYF.

J is TRBJ2-2 and V is TRBV30, with 11 bases fitting TRBD2. This CDR3 is built from 14 residues. CDR1 and CDR2 (germline): GTSNPN, SVGIG (reference sequence). V dropped 1 base and J dropped 5; count of bases not matched to a gene: 0. CDR3 coding DNA: TGTGCCTGGAGTGGGACTAGCGGGACCGGGGAGCTGTTTTTT. This encodes CAWSGTSGTGELFF.

This clonotype was counted at least ten times. The gene calls are TRBV2 and TRBJ2-5; D might be TRBD1 or TRBD2, each matching 5 bases. From germline, CDR1 is SNHLY and CDR2 FYNNEI. This CDR3 has 17 amino acids. V lost 2 bases, J lost 2 bases, and 18 bases lay in between. The chain's CDR3 is CASSEIFGTDRQETQYF. The DNA for the CDR3 is TGTGCCAGCAGTGAAATCTTTGGGACGGACCGACAAGAGACCCAGTACTTC.

The V gene is TRBV6-5, the J gene TRBJ1-3; 9 bases fit TRBD1. CDR3 length: 14 residues. The V segment lost 0 bases and the J segment 9 bases; nucleotides outside the gene matches: 3. The V gene's germline CDR1 is MNHEY and CDR2 SVGAGI. CDR3 sequence: CASSYSGQGSTIYF. DNA of the CDR3: TGTGCCAGCAGTTACTCGGGACAGGGTTCCACCATATATTTT.

This clonotype was observed a few times. This chain uses TRBV24-1 with TRBJ2-5; TRBD1 matches at 8 bases. J gave up 4 bases and V 4 bases, and 7 bases lay outside the gene matches. The CDR3 runs to 15 residues. Germline loops: CDR1 KGHDR, CDR2 SFDVKD. The CDR3 is CATSDGTGYLETQYF. The CDR3 DNA follows: TGTGCCACCAGTGACGGGACAGGTTACTTAGAGACCCAGTACTTC.

The chain is built from TRBV29-1 and TRBJ1-6; D not resolved. This CDR3 region has 12 residues. Germline CDR1 SQVTM, CDR2 ANQGSEA. The V and J ends lost 4 bases and 10 bases respectively, with 11 bases between them. CDR3 sequence (DNA): TGCAGCGTTGTAGAGGGTTACTCACCCCTCCACTTT. It yields the protein CSVVEGYSPLHF. Complete variable domain (other parts from reference TRBV29-1 and TRBJ1-6): SAVISQKPSRDICQRGTSLTIQCQVDSQVTMMFWYRQQPGQSLTLIATANQGSEATYESGFVIDKFPISRPNLTFSTLTVSNMSPEDSSIYLCSVVEGYSPLHFGNGTRLTVT.

In regard to this clonotype: With a much larger clone just one base away, this may be a read error. CDR3: CVWSVLEDTEAFF. CDR3 DNA sequence: TGTGTCTGGAGTGTACTAGAAGACACTGAAGCTTTCTTT. The chain couples TRBV30 to TRBJ1-1; no clear D. Germline loops: CDR1 GTSNPN, CDR2 SVGIG (reference sequence). The CDR3 length is 13 residues.

This clonotype was seen many times. V and J are TRBV4-1 and TRBJ2-5; no reliable D call. The CDR3 covers 12 residues. The germline V gene has CDR1 MGHRA and CDR2 YSYEKL. V was cut by 0 bases and J by 4 bases, with 3 bases left in between. The CDR3 reads CASSQDRETQYF. The CDR3 DNA reads as TGCGCCAGCAGCCAAGATCGAGAGACCCAGTACTTC.

This clonotype was observed many times. This chain links TRBV7-9 with TRBJ2-7, with D tentatively TRBD1 or TRBD2 (5 bases each). Germline lookup yields CDR1 SEHNR and CDR2 FQNEAQ (reference sequence). V was clipped by 5 bases and J by 3 bases, with 14 bases between them. The CDR3 sequence is 14 residues long. The CDR3 loop reads CASSLNSGRYEQYF. Here the CDR3 DNA reads TGTGCCAGCAGCCTCAACTCGGGGCGCTACGAGCAGTACTTC.

This clonotype was counted many times. The chain uses TRBV20-1 and TRBJ2-3; 13 nucleotides agree with TRBD2. After removal of 3 bases from V and 3 bases from J, the junction contained 0 bases not matched to a gene. This CDR3 has 14 amino acids. Germline CDR1 reads DFQATT; CDR2 reads SNEGSKA (reference sequence). The CDR3 DNA reads as TGCAGTGCTAGGACTAGCGGGAGGACAGATACGCAGTATTTT. Translating gives CSARTSGRTDTQYF.

The chain has TRBV25-1 and TRBJ1-1; D is perhaps TRBD1 (6 bases). Between the trimmed V and J ends, which lost 6 bases and 4 bases, there was a span of 15 bases. The CDR3 is 14 amino acids. Germline loops: CDR1 MGHDK, CDR2 SYGVNS. The CDR3 DNA is TGTGCCAGCAGCACAGGGACGGGGTCCACTGAAGCTTTCTTT. Protein product: CASSTGTGSTEAFF.

V usage is TRBV6-5 and J usage is TRBJ2-7; 9 bases agree with TRBD1. CDR3 size: 14 residues. The ends lost 8 bases at V and 5 bases at J; junction bases unmatched: 10. The germline CDR1 and CDR2 sequences are MNHEY and SVGAGI. The CDR3 is CASRLTQGANEQYF. CDR3 sequence (DNA): TGTGCCAGCCGTTTAACACAGGGGGCGAACGAGCAGTACTTC.

This clonotype appeared a few times. This chain links TRBV6-2 or TRBV6-3 with TRBJ2-7; unclear D gene. CDR1 is MNHEY and CDR2 is SVGEGT in the germline V gene. The length of the CDR3 is 12 residues. With 5 bases removed from V and 10 bases from J, the gap between germline ends came to 15 bases. The CDR3 nucleotides are TGTGCCAGCAGTAATCCCCAAGAGGAACAGTACTTC. Residues: CASSNPQEEQYF.

V usage is TRBV11-2 and J usage is TRBJ1-2; D is perhaps TRBD1 (5 bases). This CDR3 is 14 amino acids long. Germline loops: CDR1 SGHAT, CDR2 FQNNGV. V was shortened by 2 bases and J by 2 bases, with 9 bases between the two germline ends. CDR3 in amino acids: CASSLTRTNYGYTF. The CDR3 DNA sequence: TGTGCCAGCAGCTTAACGAGGACAAACTATGGCTACACCTTC. Full variable domain (remainder filled in from reference TRBV11-2 and TRBJ1-2): EAGVAQSPRYKIIEKRQSVAFWCNPISGHATLYWYQQILGQGPKLLIQFQNNGVVDDSQLPKDRFSAERLKGVDSTLKIQPAKLEDSAVYLCASSLTRTNYGYTFGSGTRLTVV.

This clonotype was observed at least ten times. This chain links TRBV12-3 or TRBV12-4 with TRBJ2-2; no definite D call. The CDR3 runs to 14 residues. V shed 3 bases and J shed 6 bases, with 11 bases lying between them. DNA of the CDR3: TGTGCCAGCAGTTTTGCAATCTTAGCCGGGGAGCTGTTTTTT. As protein: CASSFAILAGELFF.

The chain links TRBV12-3 or TRBV12-4 to TRBJ2-7; TRBD2 matches 8 bases. The V and J ends lost 3 bases and 5 bases, in that order; junction bases with no gene match: 9. This CDR3 comprises 15 residues. CDR3 nucleotide sequence: TGTGCCAGCAGTTTTCGGTCTAGCGGGTGGGACGAGCAGTACTTC. Protein: CASSFRSSGWDEQYF.